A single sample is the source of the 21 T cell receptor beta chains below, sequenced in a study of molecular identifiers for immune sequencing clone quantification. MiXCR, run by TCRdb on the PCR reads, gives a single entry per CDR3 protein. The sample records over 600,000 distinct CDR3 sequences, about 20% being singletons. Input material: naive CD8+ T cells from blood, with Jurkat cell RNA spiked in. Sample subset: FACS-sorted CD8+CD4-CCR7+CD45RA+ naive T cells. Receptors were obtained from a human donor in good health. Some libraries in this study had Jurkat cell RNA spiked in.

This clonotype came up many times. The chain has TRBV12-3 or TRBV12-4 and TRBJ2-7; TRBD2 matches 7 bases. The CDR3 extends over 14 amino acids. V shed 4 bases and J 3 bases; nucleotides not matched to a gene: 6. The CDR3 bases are TGTGCCAGCAGTTGGGGGGGTCCAGACTACGAGCAGTACTTC. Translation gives CASSWGGPDYEQYF.

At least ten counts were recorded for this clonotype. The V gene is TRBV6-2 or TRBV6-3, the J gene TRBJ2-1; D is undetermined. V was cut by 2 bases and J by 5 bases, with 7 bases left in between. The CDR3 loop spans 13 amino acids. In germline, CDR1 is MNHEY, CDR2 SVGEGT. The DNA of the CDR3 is TGTGCCAGCAGTTACGGGGTTAACAATGAGCAGTTCTTC. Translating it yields CASSYGVNNEQFF.

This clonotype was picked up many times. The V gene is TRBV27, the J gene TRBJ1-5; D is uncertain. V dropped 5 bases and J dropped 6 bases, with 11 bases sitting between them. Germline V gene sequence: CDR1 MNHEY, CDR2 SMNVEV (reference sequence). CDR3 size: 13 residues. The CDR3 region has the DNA TGTGCCAGCAGTGCCTATCGGGGTCAGCCCCAGCATTTT. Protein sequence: CASSAYRGQPQHF.

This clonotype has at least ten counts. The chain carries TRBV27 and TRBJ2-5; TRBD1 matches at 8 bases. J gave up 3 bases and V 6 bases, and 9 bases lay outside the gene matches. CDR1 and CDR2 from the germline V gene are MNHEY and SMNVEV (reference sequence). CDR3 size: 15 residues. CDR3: CASSRTDRVKETQYF. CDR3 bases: TGTGCCAGCAGCAGAACGGACAGGGTAAAAGAGACCCAGTACTTC.

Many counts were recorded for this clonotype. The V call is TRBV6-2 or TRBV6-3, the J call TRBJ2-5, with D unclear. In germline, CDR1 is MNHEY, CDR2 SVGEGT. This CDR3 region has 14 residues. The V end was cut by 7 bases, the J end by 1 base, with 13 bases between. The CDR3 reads CASTKLQSQETQYF. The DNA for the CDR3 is TGTGCCAGCACCAAACTTCAGAGCCAAGAGACCCAGTACTTC.

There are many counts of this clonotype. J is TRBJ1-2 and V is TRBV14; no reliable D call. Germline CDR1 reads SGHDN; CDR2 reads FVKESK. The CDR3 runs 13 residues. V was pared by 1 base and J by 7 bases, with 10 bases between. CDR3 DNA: TGTGCCAGCAGCCAAGTTCCATCGTTTGGCTACACCTTC. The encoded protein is CASSQVPSFGYTF. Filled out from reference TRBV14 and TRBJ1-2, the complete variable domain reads EAGVTQFPSHSVIEKGQTVTLRCDPISGHDNLYWYRRVMGKEIKFLLHFVKESKQDESGMPNNRFLAERTGGTYSTLKVQPAELEDSGVYFCASSQVPSFGYTFGSGTRLTVV.

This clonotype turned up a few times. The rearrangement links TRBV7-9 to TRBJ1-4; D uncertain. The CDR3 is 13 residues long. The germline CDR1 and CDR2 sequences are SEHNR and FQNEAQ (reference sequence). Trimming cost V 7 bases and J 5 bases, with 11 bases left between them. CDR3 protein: CASTGSPNEKLFF. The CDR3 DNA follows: TGTGCCAGCACCGGGAGCCCCAATGAAAAACTGTTTTTT. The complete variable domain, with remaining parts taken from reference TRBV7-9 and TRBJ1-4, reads DTGVSQNPRHKITKRGQNVTFRCDPISEHNRLYWYRQTLGQGPEFLTYFQNEAQLEKSRLLSDRFSAERPKGSFSTLEIQRTEQGDSAMYLCASTGSPNEKLFFGSGTQLSVL.

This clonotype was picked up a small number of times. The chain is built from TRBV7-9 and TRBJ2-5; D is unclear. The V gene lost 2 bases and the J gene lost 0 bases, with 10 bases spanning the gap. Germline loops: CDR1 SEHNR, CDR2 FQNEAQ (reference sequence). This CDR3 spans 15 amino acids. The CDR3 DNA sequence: TGTGCCAGCAGCTTAACCAGTTGGGACCAAGAGACCCAGTACTTC. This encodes CASSLTSWDQETQYF.

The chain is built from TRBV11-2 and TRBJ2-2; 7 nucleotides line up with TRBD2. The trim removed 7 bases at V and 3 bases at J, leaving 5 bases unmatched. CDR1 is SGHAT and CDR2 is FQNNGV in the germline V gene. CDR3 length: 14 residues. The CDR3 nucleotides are TGTGCCAGCAACTCCGGGGGGTACACCGGGGAGCTGTTTTTT. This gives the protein CASNSGGYTGELFF.

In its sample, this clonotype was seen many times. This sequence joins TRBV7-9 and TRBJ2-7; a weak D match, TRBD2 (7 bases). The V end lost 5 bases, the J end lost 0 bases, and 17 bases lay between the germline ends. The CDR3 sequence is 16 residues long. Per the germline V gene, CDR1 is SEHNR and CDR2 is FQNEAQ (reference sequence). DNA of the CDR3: TGTGCCAGCAGCCCAAAAGGAGGGGGGGCCTCCTACGAGCAGTACTTC. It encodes CASSPKGGGASYEQYF.

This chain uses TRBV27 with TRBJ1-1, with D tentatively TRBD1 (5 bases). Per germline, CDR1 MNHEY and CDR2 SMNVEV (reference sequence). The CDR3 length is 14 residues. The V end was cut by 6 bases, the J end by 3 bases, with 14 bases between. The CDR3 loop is CASREGGADTEAFF. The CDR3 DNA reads TGTGCCAGCAGGGAAGGAGGGGCGGACACTGAAGCTTTCTTT.

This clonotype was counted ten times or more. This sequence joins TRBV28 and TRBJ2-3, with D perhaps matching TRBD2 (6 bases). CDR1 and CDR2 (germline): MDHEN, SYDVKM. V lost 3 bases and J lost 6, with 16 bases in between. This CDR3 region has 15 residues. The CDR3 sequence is CASSFSVRGSDTQYF. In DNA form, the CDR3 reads TGTGCCAGCAGTTTTTCCGTTCGGGGGTCCGATACGCAGTATTTT.

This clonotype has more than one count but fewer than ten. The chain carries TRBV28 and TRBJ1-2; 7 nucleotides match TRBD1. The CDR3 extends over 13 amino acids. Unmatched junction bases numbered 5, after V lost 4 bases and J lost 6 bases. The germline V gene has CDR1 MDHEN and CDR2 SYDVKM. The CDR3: CASSSGTEDGYTF. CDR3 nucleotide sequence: TGTGCCAGCAGTTCCGGGACAGAGGATGGCTACACCTTC.

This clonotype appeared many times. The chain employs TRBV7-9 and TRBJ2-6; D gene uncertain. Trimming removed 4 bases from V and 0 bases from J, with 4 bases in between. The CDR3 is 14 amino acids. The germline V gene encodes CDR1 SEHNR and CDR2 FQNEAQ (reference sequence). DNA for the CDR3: TGTGCCAGCAGCTCCTCCTCTGGGGCCAACGTCCTGACTTTC. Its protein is CASSSSSGANVLTF.

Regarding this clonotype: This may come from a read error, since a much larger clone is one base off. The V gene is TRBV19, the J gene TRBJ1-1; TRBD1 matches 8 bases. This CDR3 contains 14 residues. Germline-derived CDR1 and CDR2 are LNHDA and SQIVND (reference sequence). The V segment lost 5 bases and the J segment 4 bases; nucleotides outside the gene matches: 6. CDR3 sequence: CASSDQGARTEAFF. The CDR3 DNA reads TGTGCCAGTAGTGATCAGGGGGCACGCACTGAAGCTTTCTTT.

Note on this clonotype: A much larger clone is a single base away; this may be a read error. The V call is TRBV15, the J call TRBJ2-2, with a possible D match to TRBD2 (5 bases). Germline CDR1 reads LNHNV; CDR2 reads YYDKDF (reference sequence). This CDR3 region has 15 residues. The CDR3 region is CATSRVPEYTGEPFF. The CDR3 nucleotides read TGTGCCACCAGCAGAGTTCCAGAGTACACCGGGGAGCCGTTTTTT.

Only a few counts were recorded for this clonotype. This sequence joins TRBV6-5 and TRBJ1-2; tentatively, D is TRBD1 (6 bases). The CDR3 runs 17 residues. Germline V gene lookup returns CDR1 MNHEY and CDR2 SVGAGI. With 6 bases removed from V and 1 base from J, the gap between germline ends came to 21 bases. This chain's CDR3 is CASSPTGSAYFNYGYTF. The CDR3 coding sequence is TGTGCCAGCAGCCCGACAGGATCTGCCTACTTTAACTATGGCTACACCTTC.

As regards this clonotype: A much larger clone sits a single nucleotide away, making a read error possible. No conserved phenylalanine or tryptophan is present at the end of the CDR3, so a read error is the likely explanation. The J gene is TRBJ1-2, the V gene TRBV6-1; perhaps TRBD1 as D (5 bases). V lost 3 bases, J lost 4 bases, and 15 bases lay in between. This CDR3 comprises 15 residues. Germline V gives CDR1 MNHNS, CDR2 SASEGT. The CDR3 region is CASSETAGGTYGYTL. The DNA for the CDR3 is TGTGCCAGCAGTGAGACGGCGGGGGGGACCTATGGCTACACCCTC.

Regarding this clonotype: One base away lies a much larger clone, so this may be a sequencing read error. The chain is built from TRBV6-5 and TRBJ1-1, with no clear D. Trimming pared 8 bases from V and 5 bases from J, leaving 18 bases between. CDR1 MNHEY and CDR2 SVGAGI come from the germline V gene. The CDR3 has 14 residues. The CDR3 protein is CASGRTVGKTEAFF. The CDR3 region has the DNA TGTGCCAGCGGGAGAACCGTCGGGAAGACTGAAGCTTTCTTT.

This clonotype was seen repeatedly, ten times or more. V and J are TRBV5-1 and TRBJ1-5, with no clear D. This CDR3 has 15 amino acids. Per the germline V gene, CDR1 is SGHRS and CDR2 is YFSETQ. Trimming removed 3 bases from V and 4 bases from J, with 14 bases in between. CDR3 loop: CASSSGPDSNQPQHF. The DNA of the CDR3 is TGCGCCAGCAGCTCCGGGCCCGACTCGAATCAGCCCCAGCATTTT.

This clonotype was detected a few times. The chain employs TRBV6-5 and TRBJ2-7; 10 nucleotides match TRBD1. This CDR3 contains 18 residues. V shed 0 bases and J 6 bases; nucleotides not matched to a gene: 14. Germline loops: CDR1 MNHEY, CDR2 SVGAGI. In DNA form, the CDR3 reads TGTGCCAGCAGTTACTCGAGCGGTAGGGACAGGGGTTTCGGCGAGCAGTACTTC. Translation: CASSYSSGRDRGFGEQYF.